These 2 T cell receptor beta chains came from one sample sequenced in a study of regulatory T cells in long-lasting Graves disease. Described time point: persistent/refractory GD, antithyroid drugs over 5 years with positive TRAb. PBMC-extracted RNA yielded the TCR library. Construction of TCR beta libraries relied on iRepertoire HTBI primers and on Arm-PCR targeting CDR3 regions. TCRdb recomputed calls from the multiplex PCR reads with MiXCR, one row per CDR3 protein. The sample contains 500,000 to 800,000 distinct CDR3 sequences, 30% of which appear only once. The material sequenced was peripheral blood mononuclear cells (PBMCs), taken when the disease was refractory, from a patient treated with antithyroid drugs. These receptors were taken from a female donor with Graves disease.

With regard to this clonotype: With a much larger clone just one base away, this may be a read error. The chain carries TRBV6-5 and TRBJ1-2; 8 positions match TRBD1. Germline V gene data show CDR1 as MNHEY and CDR2 as SVGAGI. This CDR3 comprises 14 residues. The CDR3 protein is CASSYVDRGYSYTF. The CDR3 region has the DNA TGTGCCAGCAGTTACGTCGACAGGGGCTATAGCTACACCTTC.

In its sample, this clonotype was seen many times. The chain carries TRBV6-5 and TRBJ2-2; D might be TRBD1 or TRBD2, each matching 5 bases. Germline values: CDR1 MNHEY, CDR2 SVGAGI. V was shortened by 2 bases and J by 0 bases, with 13 bases between the two germline ends. The CDR3 loop spans 17 amino acids. The CDR3 reads CASSYGTNPSNTGELFF. CDR3 DNA sequence: TGTGCCAGCAGTTACGGGACCAACCCTTCGAACACCGGGGAGCTGTTTTTT.